The sequence of this T cell receptor beta chain was determined in a study of blood T cells in healthy people across ages. The germline V and J ends were trimmed by 2 bases and 6 bases, with 12 bases remaining between them. The germline V gene has CDR1 SGHDT and CDR2 YYEEEE. The CDR3 extends over 14 amino acids. Together with a sample-barcoded 5' primer, a J-beta primer mix was included in a second PCR lasting about 6 to 12 cycles. With 12 random nucleotides, a template-switch adaptor tagged each individual cDNA molecule. One entry per CDR3 protein results from TCRdb running MiXCR on the 5' RACE reads. The table records around 1.7 million distinct CDR3 sequences, approximately 28% of them present only once. Regarding the study as a whole: More naive CD4+ cells and higher diversity marked long-lived donors relative to aged donors. Measured against age, TCR beta diversity per million T cells decreased in a roughly linear manner.

This clonotype was observed a handful of times. Its antigen is unidentified. The chain employs TRBV5-6 and TRBJ2-1, with a weak D call TRBD1 (5 bases). This TCR derives from a woman in her 30s in good health. The sequencing input was blood. The CDR3 DNA sequence: TGTGCCAGCAGCTTCGGCAGGGCCTTCAATGAGCAGTTCTTC. This translates into CASSFGRAFNEQFF.